This TCR beta chain was sequenced for a study of identical twins. TCRdb used MiXCR to reprocess the 5' RACE reads, holding one entry per CDR3 protein. The data show more than 1.5 million distinct CDR3 sequences, with less than 40% seen just once and about 0.25% held by the top ten. Worth noting for this clonotype: Antigen specificity is unknown.

Study-level findings and limits: Cross-sectional statistics underpinned the conclusions; the same donors were not followed. The study found weaker excess twin sharing in beta out-of-frame sequences.

No donor was unhealthy or non-Caucasian. J lost 6 bases, V lost 1 base, and 3 bases had no gene match. This CDR3 has 14 amino acids. Sequencing was done on a sample of cord blood. The receptor was isolated from a newborn girl in good health. V is TRBV12-3 or TRBV12-4 and J is TRBJ2-7, with TRBD1 matching 10 bases. This chain's CDR3 is CASSLGGQGSEQYF. The CDR3 coding sequence is TGTGCCAGCAGTTTAGGGGGACAGGGGTCCGAGCAGTACTTC.